The 9 T cell receptor beta chains below come from one sample, sequenced in a study of shared clonotypes between healthy human individuals. Only in-frame clones appear in the TCRdb table, and some are missing; sequencing was by immunoSEQ multiplex PCR. The sample holds 950,000 to 1,200,000 clones, roughly 80% seen once. Sequencing used memory CD4+ T cells from PBMCs. The subset denotes: CD45RA-negative fraction. These receptors originate from a man aged 18 to 29 in good health. Some clones in this sample may be carry-over from other donors' samples.

The chain uses TRBV9 and TRBJ2-3, with D tentatively TRBD2 (6 bases). Trimming removed 4 bases at V and 2 bases at J, with 17 bases between. There are 16 residues in the CDR3. The V gene's germline CDR1 is SGDLS and CDR2 YYNGEE. The CDR3 DNA reads TGTGCCAGCAGCCCCTACCGGGACTGGAACACAGATACGCAGTATTTT. This sequence encodes CASSPYRDWNTDTQYF.

The chain couples TRBV6-1 to TRBJ1-1; a possible D gene is TRBD1 (5 bases). CDR3 length: 15 amino acids. The V end was cut by 3 bases, the J end by 3 bases, with 14 bases between. Germline V gene sequence: CDR1 MNHNS, CDR2 SASEGT. The CDR3 DNA reads as TGTGCCAGCAGTGAGGGAGACAGCCCGCACACTGAAGCTTTCTTT. Amino acids: CASSEGDSPHTEAFF.

This clone was seen a single time. The J gene is TRBJ1-2, the V gene TRBV28; tentatively, D is TRBD1 (5 bases). The length of the CDR3 is 15 residues. The germline V gene encodes CDR1 MDHEN and CDR2 SYDVKM. Trimming cost V 2 bases and J 0 bases, with 10 bases left between them. The CDR3 reads CASSLGGIPNYGYTF. In DNA, the CDR3 is TGTGCCAGCAGTTTAGGGGGAATCCCTAACTATGGCTACACCTTC.

The chain carries TRBV19 and TRBJ1-5; 7 bases agree with TRBD1. V lost 3 bases and J lost 0; bases outside the gene matches: 5. The CDR3 length is 16 residues. CDR1 is LNHDA, CDR2 SQIVND, per germline (reference sequence). The CDR3 spells CASSMKTGNSNQPQHF. The CDR3 DNA reads as TGTGCCAGTAGTATGAAGACAGGGAATAGCAATCAGCCCCAGCATTTT.

V is TRBV28 and J is TRBJ2-4, with 7 bases aligning to TRBD1. The germline gives CDR1 MDHEN, CDR2 SYDVKM. CDR3 length: 15 amino acids. J was trimmed by 6 bases and V by 4 bases; bases with no gene match: 9. The CDR3 loop reads CASSSPWGQRNIQYF. Here the CDR3 DNA reads TGTGCCAGCAGTTCCCCTTGGGGACAGCGAAACATTCAGTACTTC. Looking up the rest from reference TRBV28 and TRBJ2-4 gives the full variable domain: DVKVTQSSRYLVKRTGEKVFLECVQDMDHENMFWYRQDPGLGLRLIYFSYDVKMKEKGDIPEGYSVSREKKERFSLILESASTNQTSMYLCASSSPWGQRNIQYFGAGTRLSVL.

The V call is TRBV18, the J call TRBJ1-2; D uncertain. This CDR3 has 15 amino acids. Trimming took off 3 bases at V and 4 bases at J, with 15 bases between the two ends. Germline V gives CDR1 KGHSH, CDR2 LQKENI. The CDR3 region is CASSPGKGVTYGYTF. The CDR3 DNA reads TGTGCCAGCTCACCCGGTAAAGGAGTTACCTATGGCTACACCTTC.

V is TRBV6-1 and J is TRBJ1-3; maybe TRBD1 (5 bases). Germline CDR1 reads MNHNS; CDR2 reads SASEGT. CDR3 length: 16 residues. V lost 0 bases and J 0 bases, leaving 9 bases between the germline ends. The CDR3 sequence is CASSEALDSSGNTIYF. The CDR3 DNA is TGTGCCAGCAGTGAAGCGCTAGACAGCTCTGGAAACACCATATATTTT.

V is TRBV14 and J is TRBJ2-3; perhaps D is TRBD1 or TRBD2 (5 bases each). Germline-derived CDR1 and CDR2 are SGHDN and FVKESK. V gave up 0 bases and J gave up 10 bases, with 17 bases separating them. The CDR3 consists of 15 residues. This CDR3 is CASSQEGPRVTAQYF. In nucleotides, the CDR3 is TGTGCCAGCAGCCAAGAGGGACCTCGGGTAACGGCGCAGTATTTT.

The chain uses TRBV11-3 and TRBJ2-2; D is perhaps TRBD1 (6 bases). Germline loops: CDR1 SGHNT, CDR2 YENEEA. This CDR3 region has 18 residues. With 6 bases removed from V and 1 base from J, the gap between germline ends came to 21 bases. CDR3 sequence: CASRRERQGIWNTGELFF. CDR3 sequence (DNA): TGTGCCAGCAGAAGGGAGCGGCAGGGGATTTGGAACACCGGGGAGCTGTTTTTT.